This T cell receptor beta chain was identified in a study of siplizumab effects on memory and regulatory T cells. In germline, CDR1 is LNHDA, CDR2 SQIVND (reference sequence). The CDR3 spans 14 residues. V shed 6 bases and J 5 bases; nucleotides not matched to a gene: 3. Here immunoSEQ multiplex PCR was the method, and the copy in TCRdb shows in-frame clones only, minus some. The sample consists of some 70,000 clones, roughly 88% of them appearing once. Sequencing was carried out using Tregs sorted from blood. This TCR was recovered from a human donor in good health. The rearrangement joins TRBV19 to TRBJ1-5; 11 bases align to TRBD1. CDR3 residues: CASRDRGLDQPQHF. The CDR3 DNA sequence: TGTGCCAGTAGGGACAGGGGGCTGGATCAGCCCCAGCATTTT.